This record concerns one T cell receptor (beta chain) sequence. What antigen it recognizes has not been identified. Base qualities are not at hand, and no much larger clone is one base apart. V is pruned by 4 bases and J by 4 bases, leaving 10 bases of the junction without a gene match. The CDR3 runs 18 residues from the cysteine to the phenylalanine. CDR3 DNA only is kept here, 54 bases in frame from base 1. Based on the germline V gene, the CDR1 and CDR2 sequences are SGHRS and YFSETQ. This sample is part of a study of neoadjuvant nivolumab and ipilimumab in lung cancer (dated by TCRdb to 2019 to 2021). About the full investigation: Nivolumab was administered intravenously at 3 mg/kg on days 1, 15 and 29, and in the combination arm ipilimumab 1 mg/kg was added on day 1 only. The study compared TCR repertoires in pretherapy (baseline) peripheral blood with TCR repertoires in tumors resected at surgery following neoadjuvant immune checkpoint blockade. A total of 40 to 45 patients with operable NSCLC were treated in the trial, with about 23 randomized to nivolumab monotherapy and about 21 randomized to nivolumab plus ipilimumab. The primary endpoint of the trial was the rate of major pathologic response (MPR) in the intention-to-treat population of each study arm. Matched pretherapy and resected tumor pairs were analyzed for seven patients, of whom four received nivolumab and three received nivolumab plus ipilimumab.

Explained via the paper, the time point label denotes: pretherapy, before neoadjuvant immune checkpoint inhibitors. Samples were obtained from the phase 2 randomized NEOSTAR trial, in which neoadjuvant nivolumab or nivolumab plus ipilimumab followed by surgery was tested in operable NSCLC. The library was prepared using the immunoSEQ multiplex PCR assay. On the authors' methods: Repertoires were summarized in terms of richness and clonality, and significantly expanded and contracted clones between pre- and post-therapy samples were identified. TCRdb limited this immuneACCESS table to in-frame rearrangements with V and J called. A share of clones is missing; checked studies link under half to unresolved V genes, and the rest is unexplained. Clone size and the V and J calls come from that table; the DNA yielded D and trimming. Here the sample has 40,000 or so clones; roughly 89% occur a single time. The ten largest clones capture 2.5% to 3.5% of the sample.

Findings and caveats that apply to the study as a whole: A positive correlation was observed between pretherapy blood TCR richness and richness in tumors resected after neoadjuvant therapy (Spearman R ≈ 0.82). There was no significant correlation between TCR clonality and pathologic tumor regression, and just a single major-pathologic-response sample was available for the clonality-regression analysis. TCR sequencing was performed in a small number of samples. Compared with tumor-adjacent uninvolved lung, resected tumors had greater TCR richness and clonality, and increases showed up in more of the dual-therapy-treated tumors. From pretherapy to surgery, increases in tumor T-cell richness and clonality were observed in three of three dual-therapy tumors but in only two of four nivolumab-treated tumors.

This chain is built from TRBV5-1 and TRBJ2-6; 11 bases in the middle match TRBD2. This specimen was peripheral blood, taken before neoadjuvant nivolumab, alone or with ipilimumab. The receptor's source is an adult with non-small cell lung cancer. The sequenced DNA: TGCGCCAGCAGCCGCGCGGTAGCGGGAGGGAGGGGGGCCAACGTCCTGACTTTC. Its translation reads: CASSRAVAGGRGANVLTF.